The present T cell receptor beta chain was sequenced within a study of cytomegalovirus exposure and HLA in healthy donors. General study points: A list of 150 to 200 TCR beta chains associated with cytomegalovirus was given. The authors excluded some V segments, including TRBV6-2 and TRBV6-3, as indistinguishable. TCR beta chain V- and J-gene trimming was linked, in a later analysis, to a missense variant in DCLRE1C.

Between the trimmed V and J ends, which lost 5 bases and 4 bases, there was a span of 18 bases. CDR3 size: 16 residues. Looked up from germline, CDR1 is SGHRS and CDR2 is YFSETQ. PCR amplification relied on 60 Vbeta primers (plus 13 Jbeta primers). Sequenced by immunoSEQ multiplex PCR; TCRdb stores in-frame clones only, minus some. In the table there are about 72,000 clones, roughly four fifths of which are singletons. As for this clone: Antigen unknown.

The specimen was PBMCs. The clonotype originates from a man between 18 and 35 years old in good health and CMV-seronegative. The V call is TRBV5-1, the J call TRBJ2-2; a possible D gene is TRBD2 (5 bases). CDR3 DNA sequence: TGCGCCAGCAGAACGGCGGGCTATCCGGGCACCGGGGAGCTGTTTTTT. It specifies CASRTAGYPGTGELFF.